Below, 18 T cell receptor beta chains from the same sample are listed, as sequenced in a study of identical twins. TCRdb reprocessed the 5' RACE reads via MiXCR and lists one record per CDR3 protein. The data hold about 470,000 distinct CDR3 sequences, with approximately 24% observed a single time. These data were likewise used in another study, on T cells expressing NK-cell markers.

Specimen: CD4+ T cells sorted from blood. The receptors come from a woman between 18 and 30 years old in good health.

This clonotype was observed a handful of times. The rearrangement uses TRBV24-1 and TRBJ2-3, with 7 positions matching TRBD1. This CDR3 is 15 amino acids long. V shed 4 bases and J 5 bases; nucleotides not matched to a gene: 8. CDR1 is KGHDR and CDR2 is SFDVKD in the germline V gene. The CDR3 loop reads CATSDHGTAKDTQYF. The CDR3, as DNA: TGTGCCACCAGTGACCACGGGACAGCGAAAGATACGCAGTATTTT.

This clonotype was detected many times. The CDR3 nucleotides read TGTGCCAGCAGTGCTCGACAAGACTCCTACGAGCAGTACTTC. It encodes CASSARQDSYEQYF. The V gene is TRBV12-3 or TRBV12-4, the J gene TRBJ2-7; no clear D gene. The CDR3 extends over 14 amino acids. V dropped 5 bases and J dropped 0 bases, with 11 bases sitting between them.

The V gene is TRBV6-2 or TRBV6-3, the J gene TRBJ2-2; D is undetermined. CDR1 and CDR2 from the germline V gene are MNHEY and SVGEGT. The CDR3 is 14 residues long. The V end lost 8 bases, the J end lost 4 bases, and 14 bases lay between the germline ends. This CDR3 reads CASGRRGSTGELFF. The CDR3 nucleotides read TGTGCCAGCGGACGGCGAGGCTCCACCGGGGAGCTGTTTTTT.

The CDR3: CAAGGQGTAKNIQYF. CDR3 bases: TGTGCAGCTGGTGGGCAGGGAACGGCCAAAAACATTCAGTACTTC. This rearrangement joins TRBV19 to TRBJ2-4, with a possible D match to TRBD1 (5 bases). From germline, CDR1 is LNHDA and CDR2 SQIVND (reference sequence). The length of the CDR3 is 15 residues.

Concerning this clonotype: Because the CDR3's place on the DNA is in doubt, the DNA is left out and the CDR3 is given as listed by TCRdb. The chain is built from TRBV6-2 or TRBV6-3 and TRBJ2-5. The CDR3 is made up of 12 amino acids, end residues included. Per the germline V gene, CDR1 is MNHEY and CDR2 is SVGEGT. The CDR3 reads CASSTSYETQYF.

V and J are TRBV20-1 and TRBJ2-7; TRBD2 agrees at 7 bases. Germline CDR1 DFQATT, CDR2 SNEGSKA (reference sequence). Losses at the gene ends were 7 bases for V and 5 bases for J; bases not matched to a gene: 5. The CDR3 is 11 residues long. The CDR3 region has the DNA TGCAGTGTGAGGGGAGGGAACGAGCAGTACTTC. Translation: CSVRGGNEQYF.

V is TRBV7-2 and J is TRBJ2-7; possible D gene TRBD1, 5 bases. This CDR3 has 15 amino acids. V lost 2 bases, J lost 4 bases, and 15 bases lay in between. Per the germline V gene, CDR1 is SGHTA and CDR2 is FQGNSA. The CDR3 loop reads CASSLLPDTVYEQYF. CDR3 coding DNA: TGTGCCAGCAGCTTACTTCCGGACACCGTATACGAGCAGTACTTC.

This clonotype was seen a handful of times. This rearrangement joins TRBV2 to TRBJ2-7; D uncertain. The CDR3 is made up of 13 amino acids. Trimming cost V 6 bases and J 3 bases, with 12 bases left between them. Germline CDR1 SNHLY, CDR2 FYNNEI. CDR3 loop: CASRGRLVYEQYF. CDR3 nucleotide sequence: TGTGCCAGCAGGGGTAGATTGGTCTACGAGCAGTACTTC. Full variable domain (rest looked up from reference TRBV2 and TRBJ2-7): EPEVTQTPSHQVTQMGQEVILRCVPISNHLYFYWYRQILGQKVEFLVSFYNNEISEKSEIFDDQFSVERPDGSNFTLKIRSTKLEDSAMYFCASRGRLVYEQYFGPGTRLTVT.

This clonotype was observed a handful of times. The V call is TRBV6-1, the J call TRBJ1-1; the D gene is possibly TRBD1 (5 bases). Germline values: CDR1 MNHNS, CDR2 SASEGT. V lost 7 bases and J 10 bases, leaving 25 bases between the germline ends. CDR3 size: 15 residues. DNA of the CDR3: TGTGCCAGCACTAACGCCGGGGGACGTACCACCCGAGCTTTCTTT. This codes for CASTNAGGRTTRAFF.

The CDR3 DNA is TGTGCCAGCAGCCAACCGAACGGGTGGGAGCTGTTTTTT. Encoded protein: CASSQPNGWELFF. The rearrangement uses TRBV7-2 and TRBJ2-2; no clear D gene. Germline CDR1 is SGHTA and CDR2 is FQGNSA. The CDR3 runs to 13 residues. V was clipped by 5 bases and J by 9 bases, with 13 bases between them.

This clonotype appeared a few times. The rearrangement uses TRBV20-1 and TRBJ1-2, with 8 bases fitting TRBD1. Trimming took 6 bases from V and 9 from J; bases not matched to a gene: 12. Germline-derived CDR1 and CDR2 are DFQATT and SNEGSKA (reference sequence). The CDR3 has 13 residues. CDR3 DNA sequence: TGCAGTGCGGCAGGACAGGGTTTCGTTCGCTACACCTTC. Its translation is CSAAGQGFVRYTF.

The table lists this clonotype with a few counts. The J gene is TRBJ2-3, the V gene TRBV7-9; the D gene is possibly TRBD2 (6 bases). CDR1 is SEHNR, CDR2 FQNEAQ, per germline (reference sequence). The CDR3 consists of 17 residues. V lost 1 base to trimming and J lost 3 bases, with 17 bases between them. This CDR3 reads CASSLGGGKRVTDTQYF. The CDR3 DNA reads TGTGCCAGCAGCTTAGGTGGCGGGAAGAGGGTGACAGATACGCAGTATTTT.

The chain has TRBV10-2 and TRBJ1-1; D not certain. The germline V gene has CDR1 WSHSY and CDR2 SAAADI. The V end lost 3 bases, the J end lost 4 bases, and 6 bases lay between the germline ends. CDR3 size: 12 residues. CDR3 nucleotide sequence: TGCGCCAGCAGTGATATTGGCACTGAAGCTTTCTTT. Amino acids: CASSDIGTEAFF.

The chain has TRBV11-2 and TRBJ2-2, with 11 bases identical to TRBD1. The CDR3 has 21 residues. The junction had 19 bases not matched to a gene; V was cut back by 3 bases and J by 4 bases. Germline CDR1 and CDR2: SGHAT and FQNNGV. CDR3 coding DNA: TGTGCCAGCAGCTTCCCTCCCGGGACAGGGGGTGCGGGATGGGCCACCGGGGAGCTGTTTTTT. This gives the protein CASSFPPGTGGAGWATGELFF. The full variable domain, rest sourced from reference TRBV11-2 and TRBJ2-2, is EAGVAQSPRYKIIEKRQSVAFWCNPISGHATLYWYQQILGQGPKLLIQFQNNGVVDDSQLPKDRFSAERLKGVDSTLKIQPAKLEDSAVYLCASSFPPGTGGAGWATGELFFGEGSRLTVL.

CDR3 loop: CASSHFLSEETQYF. CDR3 DNA: TGTGCCAGCAGCCATTTTCTATCTGAAGAGACCCAGTACTTC. The J gene is TRBJ2-5, the V gene TRBV5-6; D remains unclear. The CDR3 runs 14 residues. The germline CDR1 and CDR2 sequences are SGHDT and YYEEEE. V was trimmed by 4 bases and J by 3 bases, leaving 13 bases between them.

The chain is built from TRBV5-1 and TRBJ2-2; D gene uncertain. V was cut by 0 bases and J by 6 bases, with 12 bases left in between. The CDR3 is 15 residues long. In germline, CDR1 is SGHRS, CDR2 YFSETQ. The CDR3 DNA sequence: TGCGCCAGCAGCTTGGGGGTAGGAAACCCCGGGGAGCTGTTTTTT. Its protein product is CASSLGVGNPGELFF.

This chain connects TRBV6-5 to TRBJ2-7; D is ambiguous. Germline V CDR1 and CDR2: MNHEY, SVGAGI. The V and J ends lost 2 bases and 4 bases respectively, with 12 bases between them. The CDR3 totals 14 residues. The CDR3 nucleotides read TGTGCCAGCAGTTACCGATCTCAATTTTACGAGCAGTACTTC. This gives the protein CASSYRSQFYEQYF.

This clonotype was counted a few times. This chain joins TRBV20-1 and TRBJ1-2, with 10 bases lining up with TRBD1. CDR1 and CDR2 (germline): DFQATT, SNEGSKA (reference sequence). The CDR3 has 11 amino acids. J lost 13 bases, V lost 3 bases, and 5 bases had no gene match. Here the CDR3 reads CSARGDRGPTF. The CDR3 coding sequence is TGCAGTGCTAGGGGAGACAGGGGGCCCACCTTC.